These T cell receptor beta chains were read from a single sample in a study of control samples from healthy donors and cancer patients. Profiling relied on immunoSEQ multiplex PCR, and the TCRdb table lists in-frame clones only, not all of them. The table has over 100,000 clones, 88% seen once; the top ten hold roughly 3.3%. Material: blood. These receptors were obtained from a man aged 35-49 years in good health. CDR3s include the opening cysteine and the closing phenylalanine or tryptophan. The D gene is left open where the match is weak. The size of a clone is reported for some rows only, either as once, few or many, or as a class for expanded clones.

TRBJ1-2 | TRBV7-9 | few | - | CASSYGAGNGYTF | TGTGCCAGCAGCTATGGGGCGGGGAATGGCTACACCTTC
TRBJ1-5 | TRBV6-1 | - | - | CASSEEAGFFNQPQHF | TGTGCCAGCAGTGAAGAAGCAGGCTTCTTCAATCAGCCCCAGCATTTT
TRBJ1-4 | TRBV25-1 | - | - | CASSLTATNEKLFF | TGTGCCAGCAGCCTGACAGCAACTAATGAAAAACTGTTTTTT
TRBJ1-1 | TRBV19 | once | TRBD1 | CASNIFDRGWPNTEAFF | TGTGCCAGTAATATCTTCGACAGGGGCTGGCCGAACACTGAAGCTTTCTTT
TRBJ1-1 | TRBV14 | - | - | CASSQDLVGGTEAFF | TGTGCCAGCAGCCAAGATTTGGTAGGAGGGACTGAAGCTTTCTTT
TRBJ1-2 | TRBV9 | - | - | CASSTGTAYGYTF | TGTGCCAGCAGCACCGGGACTGCCTATGGCTACACCTTC
TRBJ1-3 | TRBV6-2/TRBV6-3 | - | - | CASSYSSGNTIYF | TGTGCCAGCAGTTACAGCTCTGGAAACACCATATATTTT
TRBJ1-6 | TRBV6-6 | - | - | CASRTDFNSPLHF | TGTGCCAGCAGGACAGACTTTAATTCACCCCTCCACTTT
TRBJ1-4 | TRBV12-3/TRBV12-4 | - | - | CASTTYGDGKLFF | TGTGCCAGCACCACATACGGGGACGGGAAACTGTTTTTT
TRBJ2-3 | TRBV5-1 | - | - | CASSDGSSTDTQYF | TGCGCCAGCAGCGATGGCAGTAGCACAGATACGCAGTATTTT
TRBJ2-5 | TRBV14 | - | - | CASSPHAGETQYF | TGTGCCAGCAGCCCCCACGCAGGGGAGACCCAGTACTTC
TRBJ1-1 | TRBV19 | - | - | CASSPRQSTAFF | TGTGCCAGTAGTCCCCGCCAGTCGACAGCTTTCTTT
TRBJ1-2 | TRBV19 | once | - | CASSGRSLYGYTF | TGTGCCAGTAGTGGCAGGAGTCTCTATGGCTACACCTTC
TRBJ2-2 | TRBV30 | - | TRBD1 | CAWIDRENTGELFF | TGTGCCTGGATTGACAGGGAGAACACCGGGGAGCTGTTTTTT
TRBJ2-5 | TRBV3-1/TRBV3-2 | - | - | CASSQDAYQETQYF | TGTGCCAGCAGCCAAGATGCGTACCAAGAGACCCAGTACTTC
TRBJ1-1 | TRBV15 | - | - | CATSLFGGNTEAFF | TGTGCCACCAGCCTATTCGGCGGAAACACTGAAGCTTTCTTT
TRBJ2-7 | TRBV6-6 | - | TRBD1 | CASTYKTGIGEQYF | TGTGCCAGCACATACAAGACAGGGATAGGCGAGCAGTACTTC
TRBJ2-7 | TRBV10-1 | - | - | CASSPNRAPYEQYF | TGCGCCAGCAGTCCAAACAGGGCCCCCTACGAGCAGTACTTC
TRBJ2-5 | TRBV28 | - | - | CASRPDIKETQYF | TGTGCCAGCCGACCCGATATCAAAGAGACCCAGTACTTC
TRBJ1-6 | TRBV5-1 | once | - | CASSLAGDYNSPLHF | TGCGCCAGCAGCTTGGCAGGGGATTATAATTCACCCCTCCACTTT
TRBJ1-4 | TRBV7-9 | - | - | CASSLAGSNEKLFF | TGTGCCAGCAGCTTGGCGGGGAGTAATGAAAAACTGTTTTTT
TRBJ1-3 | TRBV9 | - | - | CASSADTGPNSGNTIYF | TGTGCCAGCAGCGCCGATACGGGACCGAACTCTGGAAACACCATATATTTT
TRBJ2-7 | TRBV7-8 | - | TRBD1 | CASSPPGQGPYEQYF | TGTGCCAGCAGCCCACCGGGACAGGGGCCCTACGAGCAGTACTTC
TRBJ2-5 | TRBV5-3 | - | - | CAPHRQGGANQETQYF | TGTGCCCCACACCGACAAGGGGGGGCCAACCAAGAGACCCAGTACTTC
TRBJ1-6 | TRBV6-4 | - | TRBD1 | CASSDSRGVSPLHF | TGTGCCAGCAGTGACTCCAGGGGGGTTTCACCCCTCCACTTT
TRBJ2-3 | TRBV19 | - | - | CASSIRGALSTDTQYF | TGTGCCAGTAGTATACGTGGGGCGTTAAGCACAGATACGCAGTATTTT
TRBJ2-2 | TRBV13 | - | - | CASTADSSNTGELFF | TGTGCCAGCACCGCGGACTCTTCCAACACCGGGGAGCTGTTTTTT
TRBJ2-3 | TRBV7-9 | once | TRBD2 | CASIKRGAPATQYF | TGTGCCAGCATAAAGCGGGGAGCCCCAGCCACGCAGTATTTT
TRBJ2-7 | TRBV18 | - | - | CASSAGKKRSYEQYF | TGTGCCAGCTCCGCGGGGAAGAAACGCTCCTACGAGCAGTACTTC
TRBJ1-1 | TRBV19 | - | - | CASTPTGPNTEAFF | TGTGCCAGTACTCCTACAGGGCCGAACACTGAAGCTTTCTTT
TRBJ2-2 | TRBV12-2 | once | - | CASRLGTGHATLPGELFF | TGTGCAAGTCGCTTAGGAACAGGACACGCTACCCTTCCCGGGGAGCTGTTTTTT
TRBJ1-1 | TRBV6-5 | - | TRBD1 | CASGPGQRNTEAFF | TGTGCCAGCGGCCCGGGACAGAGGAACACTGAAGCTTTCTTT
TRBJ2-1 | TRBV7-3 | - | TRBD1 | CASSATGKYNEQFF | TGTGCCAGCAGCGCGACAGGGAAATACAATGAGCAGTTCTTC
TRBJ2-3 | TRBV7-7 | - | - | CASSAGPLSTDTQYF | TGTGCCAGCAGTGCGGGCCCACTTAGCACAGATACGCAGTATTTT
TRBJ1-2 | TRBV12-3/TRBV12-4 | - | TRBD1 | CASSLDRASGYTF | TGTGCCAGCAGCCTCGACAGGGCGTCTGGCTACACCTTC
TRBJ2-2 | TRBV20-1 | - | - | CSASPPTVVGTGELFF | TGCAGTGCTAGTCCCCCCACTGTAGTGGGGACCGGGGAGCTGTTTTTT
TRBJ1-1 | TRBV7-3 | - | - | CASSPGLMNTEAFF | TGTGCCAGCAGTCCGGGACTCATGAACACTGAAGCTTTCTTT
TRBJ2-2 | TRBV25-1 | few | - | CASSEYTNTGELFF | TGTGCCAGCAGTGAATATACGAACACCGGGGAGCTGTTTTTT
TRBJ2-1 | TRBV7-9 | - | TRBD1 | CASSLSQGDNEQFF | TGTGCCAGCAGCTTAAGTCAGGGGGACAATGAGCAGTTCTTC
TRBJ1-1 | TRBV29-1 | - | - | CSVLSGVGTEAFF | TGCAGCGTCCTTTCAGGGGTAGGCACTGAAGCTTTCTTT
TRBJ2-7 | TRBV14 | - | - | CASSQAGGAYEQYF | TGTGCCAGCAGCCAAGCGGGTGGGGCCTACGAGCAGTACTTC
TRBJ2-2 | TRBV9 | - | TRBD2 | CASTRGGNTGELFF | TGTGCCAGCACCCGGGGGGGGAACACCGGGGAGCTGTTTTTT
TRBJ1-2 | TRBV6-5 | - | TRBD1 | CASSTIPSEGAVYTF | TGTGCCAGCAGTACCATCCCGAGTGAGGGGGCAGTCTACACCTTC
TRBJ1-2 | TRBV2 | - | - | CASRKDQGFYGYTF | TGTGCCAGCCGCAAAGACCAGGGATTTTATGGCTACACCTTC
TRBJ1-5 | TRBV29-1 | - | - | CSVGSGRNQPQHF | TGCAGCGTTGGGTCGGGACGAAATCAGCCCCAGCATTTT
TRBJ2-7 | TRBV7-2 | - | - | CASSKQGSGYEQYF | TGTGCCAGCAGCAAACAGGGATCGGGCTACGAGCAGTACTTC
TRBJ1-6 | TRBV27 | - | TRBD1 | CASNQQGPNSPLHF | TGTGCCAGCAACCAACAGGGGCCTAACTCACCCCTCCACTTT